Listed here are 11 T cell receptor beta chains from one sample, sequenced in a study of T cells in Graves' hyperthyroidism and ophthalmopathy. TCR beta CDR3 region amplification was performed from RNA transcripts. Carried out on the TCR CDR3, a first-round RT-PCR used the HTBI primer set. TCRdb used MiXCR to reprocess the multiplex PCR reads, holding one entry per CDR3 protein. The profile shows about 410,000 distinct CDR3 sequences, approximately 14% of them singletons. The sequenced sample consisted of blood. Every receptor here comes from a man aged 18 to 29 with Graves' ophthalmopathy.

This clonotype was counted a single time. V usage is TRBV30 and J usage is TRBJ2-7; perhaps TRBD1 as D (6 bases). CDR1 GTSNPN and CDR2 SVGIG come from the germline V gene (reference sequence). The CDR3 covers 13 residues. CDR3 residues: CAYSTGLAYEQYF. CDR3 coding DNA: TGTGCTTACAGTACAGGGCTGGCCTACGAGCAGTACTTC. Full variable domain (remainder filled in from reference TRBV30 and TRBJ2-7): SQTIHQWPATLVQPVGSPLSLECTVEGTSNPNLYWYRQAAGRGLQLLFYSVGIGQISSEVPQNLSASRPQDRQFILSSKKLLLSDSGFYLCAYSTGLAYEQYFGPGTRLTVT.

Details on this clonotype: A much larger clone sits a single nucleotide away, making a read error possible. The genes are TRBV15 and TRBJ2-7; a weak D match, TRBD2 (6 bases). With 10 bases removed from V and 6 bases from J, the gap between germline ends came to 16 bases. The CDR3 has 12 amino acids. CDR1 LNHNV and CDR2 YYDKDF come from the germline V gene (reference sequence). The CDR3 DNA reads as TGTGCCATCAGAAGCGGGTCGGGCGAGCAGTACTTC. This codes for CAIRSGSGEQYF.

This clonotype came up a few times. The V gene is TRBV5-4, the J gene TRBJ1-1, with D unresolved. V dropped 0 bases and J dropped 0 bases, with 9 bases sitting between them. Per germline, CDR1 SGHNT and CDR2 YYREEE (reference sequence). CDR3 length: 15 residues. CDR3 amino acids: CASSLARALNTEAFF. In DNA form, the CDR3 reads TGTGCCAGCAGCTTGGCTAGGGCCCTGAACACTGAAGCTTTCTTT.

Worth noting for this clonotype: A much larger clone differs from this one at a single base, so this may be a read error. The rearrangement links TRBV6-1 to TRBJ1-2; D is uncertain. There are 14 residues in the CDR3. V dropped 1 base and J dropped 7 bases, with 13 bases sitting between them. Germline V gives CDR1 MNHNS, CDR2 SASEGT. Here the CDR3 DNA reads TGTGCCAGCAGTGAAGGAATCCTACCTCGTGGCTACACCTTC. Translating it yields CASSEGILPRGYTF.

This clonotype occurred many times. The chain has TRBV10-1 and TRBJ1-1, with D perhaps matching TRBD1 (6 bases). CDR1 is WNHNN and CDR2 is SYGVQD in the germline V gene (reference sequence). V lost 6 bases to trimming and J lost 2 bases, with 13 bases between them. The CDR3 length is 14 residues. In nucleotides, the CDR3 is TGCGCCAGCAGGTCCGGGACAACAAACACTGAAGCTTTCTTT. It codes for CASRSGTTNTEAFF.

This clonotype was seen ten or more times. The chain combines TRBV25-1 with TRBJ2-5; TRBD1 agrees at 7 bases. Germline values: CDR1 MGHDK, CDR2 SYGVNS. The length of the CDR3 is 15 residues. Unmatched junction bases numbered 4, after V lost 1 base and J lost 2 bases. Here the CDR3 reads CASSEWVTGQETQYF. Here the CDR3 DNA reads TGTGCCAGCAGTGAATGGGTGACAGGGCAAGAGACCCAGTACTTC.

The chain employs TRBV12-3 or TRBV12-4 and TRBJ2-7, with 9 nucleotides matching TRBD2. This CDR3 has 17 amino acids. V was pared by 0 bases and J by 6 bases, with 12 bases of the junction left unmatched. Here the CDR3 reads CASSLAPRVAGEGEQYF. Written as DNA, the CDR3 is TGTGCCAGCAGTTTAGCCCCAAGGGTAGCGGGAGAGGGCGAGCAGTACTTC.

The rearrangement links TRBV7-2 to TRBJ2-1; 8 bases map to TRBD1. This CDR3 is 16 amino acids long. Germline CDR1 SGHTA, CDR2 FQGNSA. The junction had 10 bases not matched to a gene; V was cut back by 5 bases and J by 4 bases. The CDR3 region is CASSTQGAVAYNEQFF. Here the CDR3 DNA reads TGTGCCAGCAGCACCCAGGGGGCAGTCGCGTACAATGAGCAGTTCTTC.

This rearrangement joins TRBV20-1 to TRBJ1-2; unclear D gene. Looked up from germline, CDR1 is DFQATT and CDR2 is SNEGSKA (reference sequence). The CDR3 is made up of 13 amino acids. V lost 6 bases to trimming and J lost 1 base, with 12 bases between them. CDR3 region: CSAEGRINYGYTF. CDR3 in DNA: TGCAGTGCGGAAGGGAGAATTAACTATGGCTACACCTTC.

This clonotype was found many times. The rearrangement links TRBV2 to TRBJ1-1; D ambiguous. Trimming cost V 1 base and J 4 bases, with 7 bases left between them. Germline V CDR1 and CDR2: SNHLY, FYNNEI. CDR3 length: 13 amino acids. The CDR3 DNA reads TGTGCCAGCAGTGAAGTGGAGGGCACTGAAGCTTTCTTT. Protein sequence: CASSEVEGTEAFF.

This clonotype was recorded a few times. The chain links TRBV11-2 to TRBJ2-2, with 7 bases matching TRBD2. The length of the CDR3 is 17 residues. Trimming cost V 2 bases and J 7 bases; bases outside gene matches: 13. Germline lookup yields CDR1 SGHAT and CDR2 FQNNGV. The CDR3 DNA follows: TGTGCCAGCAGCTTACCCCGGGGAGGGGAGGTTTTCGGGGAGCTGTTTTTT. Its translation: CASSLPRGGEVFGELFF.